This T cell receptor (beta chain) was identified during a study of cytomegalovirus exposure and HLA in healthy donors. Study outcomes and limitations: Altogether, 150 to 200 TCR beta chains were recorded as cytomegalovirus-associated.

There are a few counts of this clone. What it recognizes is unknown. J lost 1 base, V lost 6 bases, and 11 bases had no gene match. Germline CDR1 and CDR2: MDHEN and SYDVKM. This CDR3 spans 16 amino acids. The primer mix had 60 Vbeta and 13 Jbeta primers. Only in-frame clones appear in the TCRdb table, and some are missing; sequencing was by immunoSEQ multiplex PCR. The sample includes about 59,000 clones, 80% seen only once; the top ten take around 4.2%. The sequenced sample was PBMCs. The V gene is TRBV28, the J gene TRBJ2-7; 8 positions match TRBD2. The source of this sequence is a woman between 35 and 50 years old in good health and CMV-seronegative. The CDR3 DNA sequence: TGTGCCAGCAGCAAAGGTCGGGGGGGTTCATCCTACGAGCAGTACTTC. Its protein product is CASSKGRGGSSYEQYF.